These 6 T cell receptor beta chains originate from one sample sequenced in a study of T cells in Graves' hyperthyroidism and ophthalmopathy. The CDR3 regions of TCR beta were amplified from RNA transcripts. Initially, a first-round RT-PCR of the TCR CDR3 employed the HTBI primer set. TCRdb itself ran the multiplex PCR reads through MiXCR, one entry per CDR3 protein. The data contain hundreds of thousands of distinct CDR3 sequences, over 11% of them singletons. The sample was blood. Receptors originate from a woman between 25 and 40 years old with Graves' hyperthyroidism that later progressed to Graves' ophthalmopathy.

This clonotype turned up a few times. V and J are TRBV15 and TRBJ1-4; D unresolved. The CDR3 loop spans 15 amino acids. V was cut by 1 base and J by 2 bases, with 8 bases left in between. Germline-derived CDR1 and CDR2 are LNHNV and YYDKDF (reference sequence). This chain's CDR3 is CATSRVGGTNEKLFF. In DNA, the CDR3 is TGTGCCACCAGCAGAGTGGGTGGTACTAATGAAAAACTGTTTTTT.

Ten or more counts support this clonotype. The chain combines TRBV7-6 with TRBJ2-2; D possibly corresponds to TRBD1 (6 bases). V was clipped by 4 bases and J by 4 bases, with 13 bases between them. Germline assignment: CDR1 SGHVS and CDR2 FNYEAQ. The CDR3 consists of 15 residues. CDR3 nucleotides: TGTGCCAGCAGCTCACCGGGACATCGCACCGGGGAGCTGTTTTTT. Translating gives CASSSPGHRTGELFF.

Concerning this clonotype itself: One junction end disagrees with the germline gene, perhaps due to a read error. The rearrangement joins TRBV7-9 to TRBJ1-2; D is unclear. This CDR3 contains 15 residues. Germline lookup yields CDR1 SEHNR and CDR2 FQNEAQ (reference sequence). The CDR3, as DNA: TGTGCCAGCAGCTTAGAGGAAGGGATGGACTATGGCTACGCCTTC. This translates into CASSLEEGMDYGYAF. Complete variable domain (other parts from reference TRBV7-9 and TRBJ1-2): DTGVSQNPRHKITKRGQNVTFRCDPISEHNRLYWYRQTLGQGPEFLTYFQNEAQLEKSRLLSDRFSAERPKGSFSTLEIQRTEQGDSAMYLCASSLEEGMDYGYAFGSGTRLTVV.

This clonotype has at least ten counts. CDR3 nucleotide sequence: TGTGCCAGCAGTTTACCAGGGGGCGAAGCCAAAAACATTCAGTACTTC. This codes for CASSLPGGEAKNIQYF. This sequence joins TRBV27 and TRBJ2-4, with 8 bases that match TRBD1. The CDR3 loop spans 16 amino acids. Trimming removed 2 bases from V and 0 bases from J; junction bases left unmatched: 3. CDR1 is MNHEY and CDR2 is SMNVEV in the germline V gene (reference sequence).

This clonotype was detected once. The chain joins TRBV30 to TRBJ1-5; 7 bases match TRBD1. Per the germline V gene, CDR1 is GTSNPN and CDR2 is SVGIG (reference sequence). The CDR3 runs to 13 residues. J was trimmed by 11 bases and V by 3 bases; bases with no gene match: 10. The CDR3 nucleotides read TGTGCCTGGAGGGTAGGGGGCCAAGAGACCCAGCATTTT. Amino acids: CAWRVGGQETQHF.

Many counts were recorded for this clonotype. V and J are TRBV28 and TRBJ1-5; D may be TRBD1 (5 bases). The CDR3 length is 12 residues. The V end lost 6 bases, the J end lost 3 bases, and 6 bases lay between the germline ends. Germline CDR1 reads MDHEN; CDR2 reads SYDVKM. The CDR3 bases are TGTGCCAGCAGACAGGTCAATCAGCCCCAGCATTTT. This codes for CASRQVNQPQHF.